A single sample gave rise to the 17 T cell receptor beta chains below, sequenced in a study of T cells in Graves' hyperthyroidism and ophthalmopathy. RNA transcripts were the template for amplifying TCR beta CDR3 regions. Initially, a first-round RT-PCR of the TCR CDR3 employed the HTBI primer set. TCRdb used MiXCR to reprocess the multiplex PCR reads, holding one entry per CDR3 protein. The sample has 380,000 or so distinct CDR3 sequences, under 20% seen once. What was sequenced was blood. All receptors come from a woman aged 18-29 years with Graves' hyperthyroidism.

The rearrangement links TRBV7-2 to TRBJ2-7; D unclear. Germline CDR1 SGHTA, CDR2 FQGNSA. The CDR3 totals 13 residues. Trimming took off 6 bases at V and 5 bases at J, with 14 bases between the two ends. The CDR3 DNA is TGTGCCAGCAGTTCCAGCTTGCACCACGAGCAGTACTTC. Translated, it gives CASSSSLHHEQYF.

V is TRBV19 and J is TRBJ2-7; D not certain. Germline CDR1 LNHDA, CDR2 SQIVND (reference sequence). This CDR3 has 13 amino acids. V was pared by 5 bases and J by 6 bases, with 14 bases between. CDR3 DNA sequence: TGTGCCAGTAGTTGGTCCCCCCGAACCGAGCAGTACTTC. Protein: CASSWSPRTEQYF.

The table lists this clonotype with many counts. The gene calls are TRBV24-1 and TRBJ2-5; TRBD2 matches 9 bases. This CDR3 contains 17 residues. CDR1 is KGHDR and CDR2 is SFDVKD in the germline V gene. Trimming at V came to 3 bases and at J to 2 bases, leaving 9 bases not matched to a gene. CDR3 bases: TGTGCCACCAGTGATACTAGGACTAGCGCCCGACAAGAGACCCAGTACTTC. Protein sequence: CATSDTRTSARQETQYF.

This clonotype was counted ten times or more. V usage is TRBV4-2 and J usage is TRBJ2-5; D is uncertain. V dropped 4 bases and J dropped 7 bases, with 7 bases sitting between them. Germline V gene data show CDR1 as LGHNA and CDR2 as YNFKEQ. This CDR3 spans 11 amino acids. In DNA form, the CDR3 reads TGTGCCAGCAGCCTGCTGGGGACCCAGTACTTC. This sequence encodes CASSLLGTQYF.

This clonotype was counted a few times. The chain employs TRBV5-1 and TRBJ2-7; D possibly corresponds to TRBD2 (7 bases). Germline V gene data show CDR1 as SGHRS and CDR2 as YFSETQ. CDR3 length: 17 amino acids. Trimming stripped 0 bases from V and 0 bases from J, with 16 bases between. The CDR3 sequence is CASSLEWGGGSSYEQYF. The CDR3 DNA is TGCGCCAGCAGCTTGGAATGGGGAGGGGGGAGCTCCTACGAGCAGTACTTC.

This clonotype was recorded only once. The chain combines TRBV20-1 with TRBJ2-5; 8 bases map to TRBD2. Germline lookup yields CDR1 DFQATT and CDR2 SNEGSKA (reference sequence). The junction had 5 bases not matched to a gene; V was cut back by 3 bases and J by 5 bases. The CDR3 runs to 13 residues. CDR3 sequence reads: CSASPTSGETQYF. The CDR3 DNA sequence: TGCAGTGCTAGTCCCACTAGCGGCGAGACCCAGTACTTC.

This clonotype was observed many times. V is TRBV15 and J is TRBJ2-2, with D perhaps matching TRBD2 (5 bases). V lost 6 bases, J lost 8 bases, and 16 bases lay in between. Germline V CDR1 and CDR2: LNHNV, YYDKDF (reference sequence). This CDR3 is built from 14 residues. The CDR3 reads CATSSAGPGGELFF. In nucleotides, the CDR3 is TGTGCCACCAGTAGTGCAGGCCCGGGAGGGGAGCTGTTTTTT.

V is TRBV4-1 and J is TRBJ1-3; 8 bases fit TRBD1. V trimming: 3 bases; J trimming: 8 bases; junction bases outside the gene matches: 12. Germline loops: CDR1 MGHRA, CDR2 YSYEKL. This CDR3 has 16 amino acids. DNA for the CDR3: TGCGCCAGCAGCCACTCGGGACAGGCCGGTGAATACACCATATATTTT. Residues: CASSHSGQAGEYTIYF.

Many counts were recorded for this clonotype. The rearrangement joins TRBV28 to TRBJ2-2; D gene uncertain. CDR3 size: 15 residues. Deletions cut 3 bases from V and 6 bases from J, with 14 bases between. Per the germline V gene, CDR1 is MDHEN and CDR2 is SYDVKM. The CDR3 DNA reads TGTGCCAGCAGTTTTTTGGCAAGGGTGTCCGGGGAGCTGTTTTTT. Its translation: CASSFLARVSGELFF.

This clonotype has at least ten counts. The gene calls are TRBV6-5 and TRBJ1-1, with D possibly being TRBD1 (6 bases). V was clipped by 6 bases and J by 5 bases, with 16 bases between them. CDR1 and CDR2 (germline): MNHEY, SVGAGI. The CDR3 runs 14 residues. CDR3 sequence: CASRRGGGYTEAFF. In DNA, the CDR3 is TGTGCCAGCAGGAGGGGGGGCGGATATACTGAAGCTTTCTTT.

This clonotype showed up just a few times. The genes are TRBV6-1 and TRBJ1-2, with D possibly being TRBD1 (5 bases). The CDR3 is made up of 15 amino acids. The V end lost 7 bases, the J end lost 0 bases, and 15 bases lay between the germline ends. Per the germline V gene, CDR1 is MNHNS and CDR2 is SASEGT. CDR3 protein: CASNAGRTSNYGYTF. CDR3 bases: TGTGCCAGCAATGCAGGGCGTACTTCTAACTATGGCTACACCTTC.

Note on this clonotype: A junction boundary mismatches the germline segment, possibly from a read error. The chain has TRBV9 and TRBJ2-7; D perhaps matches TRBD2 (6 bases). The CDR3 spans 13 residues. Germline loops: CDR1 SGDLS, CDR2 YYNGEE. CDR3 amino acids: CTSSVAGGYEQYF. CDR3 sequence (DNA): TGTACCAGCAGCGTAGCCGGGGGTTACGAGCAGTACTTC.

This clonotype was seen repeatedly, ten times or more. The gene calls are TRBV5-1 and TRBJ2-5; 7 nucleotides align to TRBD2. CDR1 and CDR2 (germline): SGHRS, YFSETQ. The CDR3 has 16 residues. J gave up 2 bases and V 2 bases, and 9 bases lay outside the gene matches. The chain's CDR3 is CASSFGLERSQETQYF. The CDR3 coding sequence is TGCGCCAGCAGCTTCGGACTAGAACGGTCGCAAGAGACCCAGTACTTC.

About this clonotype: This may be a read error: a much more frequent sequence differs by one nucleotide. This chain joins TRBV6-2 or TRBV6-3 and TRBJ2-7, with TRBD2 matching 11 bases. Per the germline V gene, CDR1 is MNHEY and CDR2 is SVGEGT. The CDR3 is 15 amino acids. Trimming at V came to 6 bases and at J to 2 bases, leaving 6 bases not matched to a gene. The CDR3 is CASSSVAGGTYEQYF. The CDR3 nucleotides are TGTGCCAGCAGCTCGGTAGCGGGGGGGACCTACGAGCAGTACTTC.

This clonotype was seen many times. This chain uses TRBV5-8 with TRBJ1-5, with D hard to call. Germline V gene data show CDR1 as SGHTS and CDR2 as YDEGEE. V gave up 2 bases and J gave up 7 bases, with 7 bases separating them. The CDR3 is made up of 12 amino acids. CDR3 nucleotide sequence: TGTGCCAGCAGCTTTAGGTTGCAGCCCCAGCATTTT. It yields the protein CASSFRLQPQHF.

This clonotype showed up many times. This rearrangement joins TRBV11-2 to TRBJ1-2; D perhaps matches TRBD1 (5 bases). Trimming left V 0 bases short and J 6 bases short, with 29 bases between. This CDR3 contains 20 residues. CDR1 and CDR2 (germline): SGHAT, FQNNGV. CDR3 loop: CASSLEGFRRAVRADNGYTF. Here the CDR3 DNA reads TGTGCCAGCAGCTTAGAAGGCTTCCGCAGGGCAGTACGGGCGGATAATGGCTACACCTTC.

This clonotype has ten or more counts. The chain has TRBV12-3 or TRBV12-4 and TRBJ1-1; D may be TRBD1 (6 bases). V dropped 5 bases and J dropped 1 base, with 14 bases sitting between them. The CDR3 totals 15 residues. The CDR3 spells CASSNRGTPNTEAFF. Written as DNA, the CDR3 is TGTGCCAGCAGTAACCGCGGGACACCGAACACTGAAGCTTTCTTT.